This passage covers 11 T cell receptor beta chains from one sample sequenced in a study of blood T cell repertoires in COVID-19. Profiling relied on immunoSEQ multiplex PCR, and the TCRdb table lists in-frame clones only, not all of them. The sample consists of about 260,000 clones, around 87% of them appearing once. Sequenced input: peripheral blood. The receptors were gathered from a woman aged 45-65 years with acute or convalescent COVID-19.

This chain joins TRBV4-2 and TRBJ2-7; TRBD2 aligns across 7 bases. Germline V lookup: CDR1 LGHNA, CDR2 YNFKEQ. The CDR3 spans 16 residues. J was trimmed by 3 bases and V by 1 base; bases with no gene match: 9. The CDR3 loop reads CASSQGGSGKFYEQYF. The CDR3 region has the DNA TGTGCCAGCAGCCAAGGGGGGAGCGGGAAGTTCTACGAGCAGTACTTC.

Details on this clone: A read error may account for a junction end that differs from germline. The J gene is TRBJ1-4, the V gene TRBV12-3 or TRBV12-4; 7 bases line up with TRBD1. The CDR3 is 13 residues long. CDR3 coding DNA: TGTGCCCGCAGTCCAGGGGGGAATGAAAAGCTGTTTTTT. This codes for CARSPGGNEKLFF.

The rearrangement joins TRBV7-7 to TRBJ1-1, with 9 positions matching TRBD1. Germline-derived CDR1 and CDR2 are SSHAT and FNYEAQ (reference sequence). The CDR3 loop spans 14 amino acids. Trimming cost V 4 bases and J 7 bases; bases outside gene matches: 7. In DNA form, the CDR3 reads TGTGCCAGCAGCTCCGGGACAGGGATCCGTGAAGCTTTCTTT. This sequence encodes CASSSGTGIREAFF.

CDR3 DNA sequence: TGTGCCAGCAGCTATACACTAGAGACATCCACAGATACGCAGTATTTT. Its protein is CASSYTLETSTDTQYF. J is TRBJ2-3 and V is TRBV28; a possible D gene is TRBD2 (5 bases). Germline-derived CDR1 and CDR2 are MDHEN and SYDVKM. The ends were cut back, 6 bases at V and 2 bases at J, with 18 bases in the middle. The CDR3 sequence is 16 residues long.

This clone was seen a single time. The V call is TRBV15, the J call TRBJ1-2; D is ambiguous. From germline, CDR1 is LNHNV and CDR2 YYDKDF (reference sequence). Trimming left V 4 bases short and J 4 bases short, with 13 bases between. The CDR3 has 14 residues. The DNA for the CDR3 is TGTGCCACCAGCACAGACGGGGTGGGCTATGGCTACACCTTC. As protein: CATSTDGVGYGYTF.

The CDR3 nucleotides are TGTGCCAGTAGTATAAACTTCGGGGGGAACACTGAAGCTTTCTTT. Translated: CASSINFGGNTEAFF. The V gene is TRBV19, the J gene TRBJ1-1, with D perhaps matching TRBD1 (5 bases). This CDR3 has 15 residues. CDR1 and CDR2 from the germline V gene are LNHDA and SQIVND (reference sequence). Between the trimmed V and J ends, which lost 2 bases and 1 base, there was a span of 11 bases.

The table lists this clone with a count of one. The rearrangement uses TRBV10-1 and TRBJ2-7, with 8 bases that match TRBD2. With V trimmed by 3 bases and J by 2 bases, 6 bases remained unmatched. The CDR3 runs to 15 residues. Per germline, CDR1 WNHNN and CDR2 SYGVQD (reference sequence). CDR3: CASSDERGLTYEQYF. In nucleotides, the CDR3 is TGCGCCAGCAGTGACGAGCGGGGGCTTACCTACGAGCAGTACTTC.

The chain carries TRBV28 and TRBJ1-1; D might be TRBD1 (6 bases). CDR3 length: 12 residues. Trimming took off 4 bases at V and 8 bases at J, with 11 bases between the two ends. The germline V gene has CDR1 MDHEN and CDR2 SYDVKM. In DNA, the CDR3 is TGTGCCAGCAGTTCGGACAGCCCAGAAGCTTTCTTT. This gives the protein CASSSDSPEAFF.

The V gene is TRBV7-2, the J gene TRBJ2-3, with D possibly TRBD2 on 5 matching bases. V lost 0 bases to trimming and J lost 11 bases, with 12 bases between them. The CDR3 consists of 13 residues. Germline V CDR1 and CDR2: SGHTA, FQGNSA. CDR3 residues: CASSLADLREQYF. The CDR3 bases are TGTGCCAGCAGCTTAGCTGACCTACGGGAGCAGTATTTT.

The V call is TRBV30, the J call TRBJ1-2, with D possibly TRBD1 on 6 matching bases. The CDR3 has 13 amino acids. V gave up 3 bases and J gave up 13 bases, with 21 bases separating them. Germline lookup yields CDR1 GTSNPN and CDR2 SVGIG (reference sequence). The CDR3 sequence is CAWRGPQGPQGTF. CDR3 DNA: TGTGCCTGGAGGGGACCTCAGGGGCCCCAGGGCACCTTC.

The chain recombines TRBV9 with TRBJ2-4, with D possibly being TRBD2 (5 bases). Trimming took 6 bases from V and 12 from J, leaving 19 bases between them. Germline CDR1 and CDR2: SGDLS and YYNGEE. This CDR3 is 13 amino acids long. In nucleotides, the CDR3 is TGTGCCAGCAACCTCGCCGGGGAGACCTCTCAGTACTTC. Amino acids: CASNLAGETSQYF.